One T cell receptor (beta chain) is described in this entry. Profiling relied on immunoSEQ multiplex PCR, and the TCRdb table lists in-frame clones only, not all of them. The table shows about 220,000 clones, with more than 75% occurring only once. The data stem from a study of blood T cell repertoires in COVID-19. V lost 6 bases to trimming and J lost 7 bases; unmatched junction nucleotides: 10. Germline CDR1 MNHEY, CDR2 SVGAGI. The CDR3 has 15 residues. The sample was peripheral blood. The chain joins TRBV6-5 to TRBJ2-2, with 8 positions matching TRBD1. This TCR came from a man between 45 and 60 years old who had recovered from COVID-19. The CDR3 DNA reads TGTGCCAGCAGCGTTCAGGGGGCGCCCCTCGGGGAGCTGTTTTTT. Its protein product is CASSVQGAPLGELFF.